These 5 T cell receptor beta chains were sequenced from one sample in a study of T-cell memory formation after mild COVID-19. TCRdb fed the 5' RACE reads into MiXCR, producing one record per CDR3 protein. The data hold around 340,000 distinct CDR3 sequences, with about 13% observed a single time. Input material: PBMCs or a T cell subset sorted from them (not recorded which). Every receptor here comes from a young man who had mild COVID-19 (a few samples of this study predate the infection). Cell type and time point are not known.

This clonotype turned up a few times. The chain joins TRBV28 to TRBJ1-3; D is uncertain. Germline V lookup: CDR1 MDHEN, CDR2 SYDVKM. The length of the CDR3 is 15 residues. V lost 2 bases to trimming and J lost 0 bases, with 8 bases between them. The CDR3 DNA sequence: TGTGCCAGCAGTTTAATGGGTCCCTCTGGAAACACCATATATTTT. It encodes CASSLMGPSGNTIYF.

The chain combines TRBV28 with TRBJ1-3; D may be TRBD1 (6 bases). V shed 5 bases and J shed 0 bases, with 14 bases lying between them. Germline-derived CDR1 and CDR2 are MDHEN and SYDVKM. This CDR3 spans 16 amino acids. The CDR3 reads CASSPSGTSSGNTIYF. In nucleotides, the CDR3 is TGTGCCAGCAGTCCTTCCGGGACAAGCTCTGGAAACACCATATATTTT.

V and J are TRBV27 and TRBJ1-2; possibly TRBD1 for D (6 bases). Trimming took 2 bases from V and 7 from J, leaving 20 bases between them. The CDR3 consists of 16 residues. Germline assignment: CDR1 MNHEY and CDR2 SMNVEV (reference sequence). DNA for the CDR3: TGTGCCAGCAGTTTACGGGGGGCCGGGCTACGGGGTGGCTACACCTTC. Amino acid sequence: CASSLRGAGLRGGYTF.

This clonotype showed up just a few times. CDR3 sequence (DNA): TGTGCCAGCAGCTTGCGGACAGGAACAGATACGCAGTATTTT. Amino acids: CASSLRTGTDTQYF. V is TRBV5-6 and J is TRBJ2-3, with 7 bases fitting TRBD1. Germline assignment: CDR1 SGHDT and CDR2 YYEEEE. J lost 3 bases, V lost 1 base, and 2 bases had no gene match. The CDR3 has 14 amino acids.

The CDR3 sequence is CASSQVHSGANVLTF. DNA for the CDR3: TGTGCCAGCAGCCAAGTCCACTCTGGGGCCAACGTCCTGACTTTC. The chain couples TRBV3-1 to TRBJ2-6; D gene unclear. Deletions cut 1 base from V and 0 bases from J, with 4 bases between. Germline-derived CDR1 and CDR2 are LGHDT and YNNKEL (reference sequence). The CDR3 consists of 15 residues.